A selection of T cell receptor beta chains follows, all from one sample in a study of shared clonotypes between healthy human individuals. The protocol was immunoSEQ multiplex PCR, while the TCRdb copy is restricted to in-frame clones and leaves out a portion. The sample has hundreds of thousands of clones; roughly 96% are singletons. The sample consisted of naive CD8+ T cells sorted from blood. The receptors come from a man younger than 45 in good health. Both conserved end residues are part of each CDR3. A D gene is named only where the DNA matches it firmly. Expanded clones are given a class, and other clones once, few, many or no size at all.

clone size	D gene	V gene	J gene	CDR3 protein	CDR3 DNA
-	TRBD1	TRBV30	TRBJ1-1	CASVPGQGMNTEAFF	TGTGCCTCCGTCCCGGGACAGGGAATGAACACTGAAGCTTTCTTT
-	-	TRBV29-1	TRBJ2-5	CSVELTLDSTETQYF	TGCAGCGTTGAATTGACTCTGGACTCAACAGAGACCCAGTACTTC
-	-	TRBV28	TRBJ1-1	CASSFRVNTEAFF	TGTGCCAGCAGTTTTAGGGTGAACACTGAAGCTTTCTTT
-	-	TRBV7-7	TRBJ1-2	CASSFTDRIYGYTF	TGTGCTAGCAGCTTTACAGACAGGATCTATGGCTACACCTTC
-	-	TRBV5-4	TRBJ1-4	CASSLFNSEIEKLFF	TGTGCCAGCAGCTTGTTTAACAGTGAAATTGAAAAACTGTTTTTT
once	TRBD1	TRBV10-2	TRBJ2-1	CASSSGTGTPNEQFF	TGCGCCAGCAGCTCCGGGACAGGGACCCCCAATGAGCAGTTCTTC
-	-	TRBV14	TRBJ2-5	CASSSRDSRETQYF	TGTGCCAGCAGCAGCCGGGACTCCCGAGAGACCCAGTACTTC
-	-	TRBV7-9	TRBJ1-2	CASSPLGNGYTF	TGTGCCAGCAGCCCCCTAGGGAATGGCTACACCTTC
once	-	TRBV5-1	TRBJ2-3	CASSLFGYPVNGTDTQYF	TGCGCCAGCAGCTTGTTCGGCTACCCGGTAAATGGCACAGATACGCAGTATTTT
-	-	TRBV6-1	TRBJ2-7	CASSVSRSYEQYF	TGTGCCAGCAGTGTATCCAGGTCCTACGAGCAGTACTTC
-	-	TRBV9	TRBJ2-5	CASSVMGSQETQYF	TGTGCCAGCAGCGTAATGGGCAGCCAAGAGACCCAGTACTTC
-	TRBD2	TRBV6-1	TRBJ2-1	CASSEMVGLDNEQFF	TGTGCCAGCAGTGAAATGGTGGGACTAGACAATGAGCAGTTCTTC
-	-	TRBV5-1	TRBJ1-1	CASSLAGGEAFF	TGCGCCAGCAGCTTGGCCGGGGGAGAAGCTTTCTTT
-	TRBD1	TRBV7-9	TRBJ2-7	CASSTRQGGLYYEQYF	TGTGCCAGCAGCACCCGACAGGGTGGACTCTACTACGAGCAGTACTTC
-	TRBD1	TRBV11-2	TRBJ2-7	CASSQVAGGTYEQYF	TGTGCCAGCAGCCAGGTTGCAGGGGGCACATACGAGCAGTACTTC
-	TRBD2	TRBV5-1	TRBJ2-1	CASSFRAGDPQYNEQFF	TGCGCCAGCAGTTTCCGGGCGGGAGACCCCCAGTACAATGAGCAGTTCTTC
-	-	TRBV25-1	TRBJ2-4	CASSELAKNIQYF	TGTGCCAGCAGTGAACTAGCCAAAAACATTCAGTACTTC
once	-	TRBV11-3	TRBJ2-2	CASSLRSTGELFF	TGTGCCAGCAGCTTAAGGAGCACCGGGGAGCTGTTTTTT
-	TRBD2	TRBV29-1	TRBJ2-5	CSVVTSGPLETQYF	TGCAGCGTTGTAACTAGCGGGCCGCTAGAGACCCAGTACTTC
-	-	TRBV7-6	TRBJ2-1	CASSLAGEGEQFF	TGTGCCAGCAGCTTAGCGGGAGAAGGCGAGCAGTTCTTC
-	-	TRBV5-1	TRBJ2-7	CASSFRGGLFHEQYF	TGCGCCAGCAGCTTTAGGGGCGGTCTCTTCCACGAGCAGTACTTC
-	-	TRBV4-3	TRBJ2-2	CASSFSGGELFF	TGCGCCAGCAGCTTTTCTGGCGGGGAGCTGTTTTTT
-	-	TRBV28	TRBJ2-7	CASSLPGLGYEQYF	TGTGCCAGCAGTTTGCCAGGGCTAGGCTACGAGCAGTACTTC
-	-	TRBV19	TRBJ2-3	CASSIKRHTDTQYF	TGTGCCAGTAGTATAAAGCGGCACACAGATACGCAGTATTTT
-	TRBD1	TRBV19	TRBJ2-1	CASSGGGSYNEQFF	TGTGCCTCCTCAGGGGGCGGTTCCTACAATGAGCAGTTCTTC
-	-	TRBV7-9	TRBJ2-1	CASSLAGNDNEQFF	TGTGCCAGCAGCTTAGCAGGGAACGACAATGAGCAGTTCTTC
-	TRBD2	TRBV2	TRBJ2-1	CASSIRGLAGANEQFF	TGTGCCAGCAGTATTCGGGGACTAGCGGGAGCGAATGAGCAGTTCTTC
few	-	TRBV5-4	TRBJ1-1	CASSVLGEAFF	TGTGCCAGCAGCGTCCTTGGGGAAGCTTTCTTT
-	-	TRBV7-9	TRBJ1-2	CASSSTGTDLSGYTF	TGTGCCAGCAGCTCAACCGGGACCGACCTCTCTGGCTACACCTTC
-	-	TRBV4-3	TRBJ2-1	CASSQDSITKYNEQFF	TGCGCCAGCAGCCAAGATTCCATCACTAAGTACAATGAGCAGTTCTTC
-	-	TRBV27	TRBJ1-2	CASSRHYGYTF	TGTGCCAGCAGTCGACACTATGGCTACACCTTC
-	TRBD2	TRBV9	TRBJ2-1	CASSPSGDLYNEQFF	TGTGCCAGCAGCCCGAGCGGGGACTTGTACAATGAGCAGTTCTTC
-	TRBD2	TRBV18	TRBJ2-1	CASSHEGLAGGFGDNEQFF	TGTGCCAGCTCCCACGAGGGACTAGCGGGAGGTTTTGGGGACAATGAGCAGTTCTTC
-	-	TRBV9	TRBJ2-7	CASSVAGIAYEQYF	TGTGCCAGCAGCGTTGCAGGGATTGCCTACGAGCAGTACTTC
once	-	TRBV7-9	TRBJ2-5	CASSPGSETQYF	TGTGCCAGCAGTCCTGGGTCAGAGACCCAGTACTTC
-	TRBD1	TRBV5-1	TRBJ1-1	CASICPSSRDRGLSMNTEAFF	TGCGCCAGCATTTGTCCCTCCTCCCGGGACAGGGGGCTTTCCATGAACACTGAAGCTTTCTTT
-	TRBD1	TRBV28	TRBJ2-5	CASSSLGTGILETQYF	TGTGCCAGCAGCTCTCTCGGGACAGGGATTTTAGAGACCCAGTACTTC
once	TRBD2	TRBV7-9	TRBJ2-2	CASSSPGWREGSTGELFF	TGTGCCAGCAGTTCTCCCGGGTGGCGGGAGGGAAGCACCGGGGAGCTGTTTTTT
-	-	TRBV5-1	TRBJ2-7	CASSLGLREDEQYF	TGCGCCAGCAGCTTAGGTCTCAGGGAAGACGAGCAGTACTTC
-	-	TRBV7-9	TRBJ2-5	CASSSGQKETQYF	TGTGCCAGCAGCTCCGGACAGAAAGAGACCCAGTACTTC
-	-	TRBV7-3	TRBJ2-5	CASASSVGVETQYF	TGTGCCAGCGCCTCTTCGGTCGGGGTAGAGACCCAGTACTTC
-	-	TRBV7-9	TRBJ2-1	CASSQQDNEQFF	TGTGCCAGCAGCCAGCAGGACAATGAGCAGTTCTTC
-	-	TRBV1	TRBJ2-3	CTSSQDRPNTDTQYF	TGCACCAGCAGCCAAGATCGGCCTAACACAGATACGCAGTATTTT
-	TRBD1	TRBV5-1	TRBJ1-1	CASSSIGTGDTEAFF	TGCGCCAGCAGCTCAATCGGGACAGGGGACACTGAAGCTTTCTTT
-	-	TRBV27	TRBJ2-4	CASSSILLAKNIQYF	TGTGCCAGCAGTTCTATCCTCCTAGCCAAAAACATTCAGTACTTC
-	-	TRBV7-9	TRBJ1-2	CASTLPNHYGYTF	TGTGCCAGCACCCTGCCCAATCACTATGGCTACACCTTC
-	TRBD1	TRBV19	TRBJ1-5	CASSIEKDRGHLFWSQHF	TGTGCCAGTAGTATAGAGAAGGACAGGGGCCATTTGTTCTGGTCCCAGCATTTT
-	-	TRBV4-1	TRBJ2-1	CASSQDLRARSVEQFF	TGCGCCAGCAGCCAAGATCTACGGGCCCGCTCTGTTGAGCAGTTCTTC